A single sample gave rise to the 18 T cell receptor beta chains below, sequenced in a study of OX40 agonist ivuxolimab in advanced cancers. TCRdb's copy holds only in-frame clones and misses some; the assay was immunoSEQ multiplex PCR. This table holds 55,000 to 60,000 clones, roughly 84% found once. The starting material was CD4+ or CD8+ T cells sorted from blood, obtained in a trial of the OX40 agonist ivuxolimab. Receptor source: an adult with an advanced solid tumor such as melanoma, head and neck, liver or kidney cancer.

V is TRBV30 and J is TRBJ1-2; D call uncertain. V was cut by 8 bases and J by 7 bases, with 20 bases left in between. The length of the CDR3 is 13 residues. Per the germline V gene, CDR1 is GTSNPN and CDR2 is SVGIG (reference sequence). The CDR3 bases are TGTGCCCACCGAAGGCCTTTAGCTTCTGGCTACACCTTC. Its translation is CAHRRPLASGYTF.

This sequence joins TRBV7-9 and TRBJ1-2; 7 bases align to TRBD1. The germline CDR1 and CDR2 sequences are SEHNR and FQNEAQ (reference sequence). The junction had 2 bases not matched to a gene; V was cut back by 5 bases and J by 2 bases. This CDR3 is built from 13 residues. In DNA form, the CDR3 reads TGTGCCAGCAGCGAGACAGGGAACTATGGCTACACCTTC. It yields the protein CASSETGNYGYTF.

This clone was found once. The chain uses TRBV9 and TRBJ2-3; 8 bases fit TRBD2. The CDR3 runs 15 residues. The germline CDR1 and CDR2 sequences are SGDLS and YYNGEE. The V segment lost 1 base and the J segment 5 bases; nucleotides outside the gene matches: 6. This CDR3 is CASSVQPGGLDTQYF. The CDR3 nucleotides are TGTGCCAGCAGCGTACAGCCGGGGGGGCTAGATACGCAGTATTTT.

The rearrangement joins TRBV6-5 to TRBJ1-6; 10 bases fit TRBD1. Per germline, CDR1 MNHEY and CDR2 SVGAGI. This CDR3 spans 16 amino acids. Trimming removed 0 bases from V and 10 bases from J; junction bases left unmatched: 6. In DNA, the CDR3 is TGTGCCAGCAGTTACTCGGGACAGGGGACGGGATCACCCCTCCACTTT. Amino acid sequence: CASSYSGQGTGSPLHF.

The V gene is TRBV6-5, the J gene TRBJ2-5; D unresolved. Trimming cost V 0 bases and J 4 bases, with 15 bases left between them. Germline-derived CDR1 and CDR2 are MNHEY and SVGAGI. This CDR3 has 16 residues. The CDR3 DNA reads as TGTGCCAGCAGTTACTCGAGACAAGGCGAGGCAGAGACCCAGTACTTC. Amino acids: CASSYSRQGEAETQYF.

The chain couples TRBV6-1 to TRBJ2-3, with D uncertain. CDR3 length: 15 residues. V lost 2 bases to trimming and J lost 3 bases, with 12 bases between them. Germline-derived CDR1 and CDR2 are MNHNS and SASEGT. The CDR3 DNA sequence: TGTGCCAGCAGTGAAAGGGAAAGGGAAACAGATACGCAGTATTTT. Its protein product is CASSERERETDTQYF.

This chain links TRBV27 with TRBJ1-1, with 9 nucleotides matching TRBD1. V shed 6 bases and J 2 bases; nucleotides not matched to a gene: 10. Germline-derived CDR1 and CDR2 are MNHEY and SMNVEV (reference sequence). The CDR3 has 16 amino acids. The CDR3: CASSKTGGRKNTEAFF. CDR3 DNA sequence: TGTGCCAGCAGCAAGACAGGGGGGAGGAAAAACACTGAAGCTTTCTTT.

The chain is built from TRBV30 and TRBJ1-2; 8 bases fit TRBD1. The trim removed 6 bases at V and 3 bases at J, leaving 3 bases unmatched. The germline gives CDR1 GTSNPN, CDR2 SVGIG (reference sequence). The CDR3 has 12 residues. The CDR3 spells CACSGQDYGYTF. The DNA for the CDR3 is TGTGCCTGTTCGGGACAGGACTATGGCTACACCTTC.

The chain is built from TRBV4-1 and TRBJ2-3; D ambiguous. The CDR3 sequence is 16 residues long. The V and J ends lost 0 bases and 0 bases respectively, with 10 bases between them. The germline V gene encodes CDR1 MGHRA and CDR2 YSYEKL. The CDR3 spells CASSQDQAFSTDTQYF. For the CDR3, the DNA is TGCGCCAGCAGCCAAGATCAGGCCTTTAGCACAGATACGCAGTATTTT.

The chain has TRBV5-6 and TRBJ1-6; no firm D call. V was cut by 1 base and J by 11 bases, with 16 bases left in between. CDR1 and CDR2 from the germline V gene are SGHDT and YYEEEE. The CDR3 extends over 15 amino acids. In DNA, the CDR3 is TGTGCCAGCAGCTTGATCACCGGGAGGTATACACCCCTCCACTTT. Translation gives CASSLITGRYTPLHF.

The genes are TRBV6-5 and TRBJ1-5; no clear D gene. Trimming stripped 3 bases from V and 3 bases from J, with 9 bases between. The CDR3 contains 14 residues. CDR1 and CDR2 (germline): MNHEY, SVGAGI. CDR3 region: CASSYGRFNQPQHF. The CDR3 nucleotides are TGTGCCAGCAGTTATGGACGCTTCAATCAGCCCCAGCATTTT.

The chain links TRBV28 to TRBJ1-5; TRBD1 matches 8 bases. V was clipped by 5 bases and J by 2 bases; unmatched bases: 8. CDR1 is MDHEN and CDR2 is SYDVKM in the germline V gene. The CDR3 covers 16 residues. CDR3 sequence: CASSTQGAGGNQPQHF. The DNA for the CDR3 is TGTGCCAGCAGTACCCAGGGGGCCGGAGGCAATCAGCCCCAGCATTTT.

This clone was seen just once. In DNA form, the CDR3 reads TGTGCCAGCCTGCCGGTACTAGGTGGGAACACCGGGGAGCTGTTTTTT. Encoded protein: CASLPVLGGNTGELFF. The chain combines TRBV19 with TRBJ2-2; D is perhaps TRBD2 (5 bases). This CDR3 is built from 16 residues. Germline values: CDR1 LNHDA, CDR2 SQIVND (reference sequence). V lost 9 bases, J lost 1 base, and 18 bases lay in between.

The chain couples TRBV6-5 to TRBJ1-1, with 7 nucleotides matching TRBD1. J lost 5 bases, V lost 9 bases, and 6 bases had no gene match. Germline assignment: CDR1 MNHEY and CDR2 SVGAGI. The CDR3 loop spans 12 amino acids. In DNA form, the CDR3 reads TGTGCCAGTAGACAGGGAAGGACTGAAGCTTTCTTT. Its protein is CASRQGRTEAFF.

The chain employs TRBV4-1 and TRBJ2-1, with D possibly TRBD1 on 6 matching bases. This CDR3 spans 16 amino acids. Trimming left V 1 base short and J 9 bases short, with 19 bases between. CDR1 is MGHRA and CDR2 is YSYEKL in the germline V gene. The CDR3 is CASSQVARTARGEQFF. The CDR3 bases are TGCGCCAGCAGCCAAGTGGCCCGGACAGCCCGGGGTGAGCAGTTCTTC.

The chain couples TRBV6-1 to TRBJ2-1, with 12 positions matching TRBD2. V dropped 2 bases and J dropped 3; count of bases not matched to a gene: 2. Germline CDR1 is MNHNS and CDR2 is SASEGT. This CDR3 is 16 amino acids long. DNA for the CDR3: TGTGCCAGCAGTGAATGGGGACTAGCGGGCTACAATGAGCAGTTCTTC. The encoded protein is CASSEWGLAGYNEQFF.

The chain combines TRBV6-6 with TRBJ1-1, with D perhaps TRBD1 (6 bases). Per the germline V gene, CDR1 is MNHNY and CDR2 is SVGAGI (reference sequence). Trimming pared 7 bases from V and 3 bases from J, leaving 12 bases between. This CDR3 comprises 13 residues. CDR3 sequence reads: CASTQRQDTEAFF. CDR3 DNA sequence: TGTGCCAGCACCCAAAGACAGGACACTGAAGCTTTCTTT.

The chain couples TRBV10-3 to TRBJ1-1; perhaps TRBD1 as D (6 bases). CDR3 length: 15 amino acids. Trimming pared 4 bases from V and 1 base from J, leaving 13 bases between. Germline CDR1 is ENHRY and CDR2 is SYGVKD. The chain's CDR3 is CAISGSGTRNTEAFF. DNA for the CDR3: TGTGCCATCAGTGGATCCGGGACAAGGAACACTGAAGCTTTCTTT.